The source of this T cell receptor (beta chain) is a study of T cells in Graves' hyperthyroidism and ophthalmopathy. Study-wide results and caveats: Researchers report that a 13 V-J model separated ophthalmopathy from stable hyperthyroidism. Before onset, ophthalmopathy was predicted by the model a median approximately 6.5 months earlier.

The TCR beta CDR3 regions underwent amplification using RNA transcripts as the source. The HTBI set primed first-round TCR CDR3 RT-PCR. One entry per CDR3 protein, called by TCRdb with MiXCR from the multiplex PCR reads. The repertoire includes some 440,000 distinct CDR3 sequences, about 15% of them detected once, and roughly 15% sits in the top ten. These patients, aged 18 to 65, had recently diagnosed hyperthyroidism lasting under 2 months. Diagnosing involved the use of clinical symptoms, serum thyroxine and TRAb, thyroid ultrasound and orbital computed tomography. Comments on this clonotype: Its antigen is as yet unknown.

CDR1 is LNHDA, CDR2 SQIVND, per germline (reference sequence). Between the trimmed V and J ends, which lost 6 bases and 2 bases, there was a span of 17 bases. This CDR3 is built from 16 residues. The sequence was collected from a young woman with Graves' hyperthyroidism. The V call is TRBV19, the J call TRBJ2-1, with no clear D. The specimen was blood. The DNA of the CDR3 is TGTGCCAGTAGCCCTCTGGGCCTACCAACCTACAATGAGCAGTTCTTC. It translates to CASSPLGLPTYNEQFF.